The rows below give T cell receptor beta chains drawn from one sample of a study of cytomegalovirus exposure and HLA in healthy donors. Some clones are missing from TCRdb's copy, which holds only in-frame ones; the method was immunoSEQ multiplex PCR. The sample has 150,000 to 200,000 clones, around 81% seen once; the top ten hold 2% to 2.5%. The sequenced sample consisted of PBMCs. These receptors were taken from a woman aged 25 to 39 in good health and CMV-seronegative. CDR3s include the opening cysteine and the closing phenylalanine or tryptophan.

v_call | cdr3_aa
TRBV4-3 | CASSQGLTPGQGIVGGYTF
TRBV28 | CASSLSQAGTGGYSNQPQHF
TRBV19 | CATSDTNTGELFF
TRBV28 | CASSRRYTPTGTNYGYTF
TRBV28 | CASSSQGNTEAFF
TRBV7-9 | CASSLTGGRAGELFF
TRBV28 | CASSTTGGGSPLHF
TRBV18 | CASSPRRDSSYEQYF
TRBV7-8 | CASSLRGGAYGYTF
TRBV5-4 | CAGSLDLFNEQFF
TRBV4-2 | CASSQEGASGDQNSQYF
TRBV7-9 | CASSSDRVGGQPQHF
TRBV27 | CAIILPGQGHAHTDTQYF
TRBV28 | CASSIRQRNQPQHF
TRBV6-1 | CASSEAAERTVTNEKLFF
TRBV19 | CASTPSFTDTQYF
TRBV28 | CASSSPGTGSQPQHF
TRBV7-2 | CASSLEWSGAEAFF
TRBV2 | CASSLRQGQETQYF
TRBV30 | CAWTGQRATEAFF
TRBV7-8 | CASSLFSTNQPQHF
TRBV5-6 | CASSLYTGSYGYTF
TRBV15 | CATSRDRWQGRVEQYF
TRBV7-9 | CASSFPRRTGGLTEAFF
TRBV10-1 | CASSRLVGNEQFF
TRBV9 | CASSSYTAHENTGELFF
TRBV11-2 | CASSLAPGSEQYF
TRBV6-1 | CASSVRWGQSDTQYF
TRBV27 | CASSLTTSGTYYEQYF
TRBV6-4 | CASSDSWTGKGYTF
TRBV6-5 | CASRGTGGQAFF
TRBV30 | CAWSVGTVNQPQHF
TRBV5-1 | CASAAGYEQYF
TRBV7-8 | CASSLMGSDGRQYEQYF
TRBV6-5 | CASSYQGAGISYEQYF
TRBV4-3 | CASSQDFGQAGYTF
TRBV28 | CASSAGTGGKYQPQHF
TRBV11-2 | CASSLGQAGDTQYF
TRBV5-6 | CASSLTGWDSPLHF
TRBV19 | CASSMVGTSQEGEQFF